Below, 2 T cell receptor beta chains from the same sample are listed, as sequenced in a study of blood T cell repertoires in COVID-19. Profiling relied on immunoSEQ multiplex PCR, and the TCRdb table lists in-frame clones only, not all of them. Of approximately 170,000 clones listed, about 80% are singletons. Sequencing was performed on peripheral blood. Receptor source: a man aged 70 or older who had recovered from COVID-19.

This chain uses TRBV5-8 with TRBJ2-3, with D perhaps matching TRBD1 (6 bases). The CDR3 extends over 13 amino acids. The V end lost 4 bases, the J end lost 6 bases, and 12 bases lay between the germline ends. Germline CDR1 and CDR2: SGHTS and YDEGEE. The CDR3 is CASSPGDRDTQYF. CDR3 DNA sequence: TGTGCCAGCAGCCCTGGTGACAGGGATACGCAGTATTTT.

V and J are TRBV11-1 and TRBJ2-7; 10 nucleotides match TRBD2. Germline lookup yields CDR1 SGHAT and CDR2 FQDESV (reference sequence). CDR3 size: 15 residues. J lost 4 bases, V lost 5 bases, and 8 bases had no gene match. The CDR3 region is CASSPRPSGSYEQYF. CDR3 coding DNA: TGTGCCAGCAGCCCGCGACCTAGCGGGAGTTACGAGCAGTACTTC.